Shown below are 10 T cell receptor beta chains from a single sample sequenced in a study of blood T cells in healthy people across ages. The use of a sample-barcoded 5' primer and a J-beta primer mix characterized a second PCR of about 7 to 12 cycles. A single record per CDR3 protein comes from TCRdb applying MiXCR to the 5' RACE reads. The sample has approximately 900,000 distinct CDR3 sequences; roughly 29% are singletons. The same data also contributed to another study, on T cells of mothers and their children.

Input material: blood. The receptor set was obtained from a woman in her forties in good health.

The sample holds a few counts of this clonotype. The chain carries TRBV12-3 or TRBV12-4 and TRBJ1-5; the D gene is possibly TRBD1 (5 bases). The length of the CDR3 is 15 residues. Trimming took off 3 bases at V and 1 base at J, with 10 bases between the two ends. The CDR3 coding sequence is TGTGCCAGCAGTTTTTTTTCAGGGAGCAATCAGCCCCAGCATTTT. The encoded protein is CASSFFSGSNQPQHF.

The J gene is TRBJ1-4, the V gene TRBV6-6; D possibly corresponds to TRBD1 (5 bases). V shed 7 bases and J shed 6 bases, with 15 bases lying between them. CDR1 and CDR2 (germline): MNHNY, SVGAGI (reference sequence). The CDR3 consists of 14 residues. DNA for the CDR3: TGTGCCAGCACTTGGGGGGGATTTGATGAAAAACTGTTTTTT. Protein product: CASTWGGFDEKLFF.

This clonotype was observed at least ten times. The V call is TRBV10-3, the J call TRBJ2-7; 7 bases are shared with TRBD1. J was trimmed by 0 bases and V by 3 bases; bases with no gene match: 5. The CDR3 runs 15 residues. Germline V gene sequence: CDR1 ENHRY, CDR2 SYGVKD. CDR3 nucleotide sequence: TGTGCCATCAGTGACGCCGGACAGGACTCCTACGAGCAGTACTTC. Translation: CAISDAGQDSYEQYF.

The chain joins TRBV20-1 to TRBJ1-2, with 7 bases fitting TRBD1. CDR1 is DFQATT and CDR2 is SNEGSKA in the germline V gene (reference sequence). The CDR3 length is 14 residues. V trimming: 3 bases; J trimming: 2 bases; junction bases outside the gene matches: 6. CDR3 amino acids: CSARERDRNYGYTF. The CDR3 region has the DNA TGCAGTGCTAGGGAAAGGGACAGAAACTATGGCTACACCTTC.

V and J are TRBV3-1 and TRBJ2-7; D might be TRBD2 (6 bases). Deletions cut 0 bases from V and 2 bases from J, with 20 bases between. Germline V CDR1 and CDR2: LGHDT, YNNKEL (reference sequence). The CDR3 contains 18 residues. The CDR3 DNA follows: TGTGCCAGCAGCCAAGACCGACCCCTCCGGGACTGGACCTACGAGCAGTACTTC. This gives the protein CASSQDRPLRDWTYEQYF.

This clonotype was recorded only once. The gene calls are TRBV6-2 or TRBV6-3 and TRBJ1-1; D is undetermined. Germline-derived CDR1 and CDR2 are MNHEY and SVGEGT. This CDR3 has 11 amino acids. V lost 7 bases, J lost 7 bases, and 10 bases lay in between. CDR3 coding DNA: TGTGCCAGCACCTCTCCCGGTGAAGCTTTCTTT. It encodes CASTSPGEAFF.

The chain links TRBV5-1 to TRBJ2-2; TRBD1 agrees at 7 bases. Germline trimming cut 5 bases from V and 0 bases from J; bases unmatched to any gene: 4. From germline, CDR1 is SGHRS and CDR2 YFSETQ. CDR3 length equals 15 residues. CDR3 DNA sequence: TGCGCCAGCAGGACAGGGTCCTCGAACACCGGGGAGCTGTTTTTT. Translating it yields CASRTGSSNTGELFF.

The chain links TRBV6-2 or TRBV6-3 to TRBJ2-1; 10 nucleotides line up with TRBD2. The CDR3 is 13 amino acids. Germline V gene data show CDR1 as MNHEY and CDR2 as SVGEGT. V shed 7 bases and J 8 bases; nucleotides not matched to a gene: 5. DNA of the CDR3: TGTGCCAGCAATTTAGCGGGAGGCTATGAGCAGTTCTTC. Translating gives CASNLAGGYEQFF.

The V and J genes are TRBV2 and TRBJ2-3; unclear D gene. V dropped 8 bases and J dropped 0 bases, with 3 bases sitting between them. The CDR3 has 11 amino acids. Germline loops: CDR1 SNHLY, CDR2 FYNNEI. In DNA, the CDR3 is TGTGCCAGCCCCAGCACAGATACGCAGTATTTT. The encoded protein is CASPSTDTQYF.

The chain recombines TRBV7-9 with TRBJ2-1; 10 bases match TRBD2. Losses at the gene ends were 6 bases for V and 3 bases for J; bases not matched to a gene: 11. CDR3 length: 17 residues. From germline, CDR1 is SEHNR and CDR2 FQNEAQ (reference sequence). CDR3 coding DNA: TGTGCCAGCAGACTTAGCGGGGGGTCCATGTTCTACAATGAGCAGTTCTTC. Amino acid sequence: CASRLSGGSMFYNEQFF.